What follows are 5 T cell receptor beta chains derived from one specimen sequenced in a study of Ad26.COV2.S vaccination and SARS-CoV-2 variants. The treatment was: over 15 received Ad26.COV2.S at low or high dose, single or two shots; 5 received placebo; per-sample allocation not given. Specimens were obtained on day 63 following the first vaccine or placebo injection. Using immunoSEQ multiplex PCR, the repertoire was profiled, and TCRdb retains in-frame clones only, with some absent. The sample has about 470,000 clones, roughly 88% seen once. Sequenced here: peripheral blood, sampled in a trial of Ad26.COV2.S vaccine versus placebo. These receptors were taken from a person aged 18 to 65 who received the Ad26.COV2.S COVID-19 vaccine or a placebo.

This clone was detected once. The V gene is TRBV19, the J gene TRBJ2-7; 8 positions agree with TRBD1. CDR3 length: 17 residues. Germline V gene data show CDR1 as LNHDA and CDR2 as SQIVND (reference sequence). The trim removed 11 bases at V and 1 base at J, leaving 19 bases unmatched. The CDR3 bases are TGTGCCTCGTCTAGGGATAGGATAACAGGGGGTTCCTACGAGCAGTACTTC. This translates into CASSRDRITGGSYEQYF.

The chain is built from TRBV6-5 and TRBJ2-3; unclear D gene. This CDR3 is 12 amino acids long. Germline V gives CDR1 MNHEY, CDR2 SVGAGI. Deletions cut 5 bases from V and 4 bases from J, with 7 bases between. The CDR3: CASSHLADTQYF. CDR3 DNA: TGTGCCAGCAGTCATCTTGCAGATACGCAGTATTTT.

The sample holds one count of this clone. The chain uses TRBV24-1 and TRBJ2-2; D not certain. Trimming removed 9 bases at V and 2 bases at J, with 18 bases between. CDR1 is KGHDR and CDR2 is SFDVKD in the germline V gene. The CDR3 contains 16 residues. The CDR3 DNA reads as TGTGCCACCGGGCGTTGGAGCGCACTCAACACCGGGGAGCTGTTTTTT. Protein: CATGRWSALNTGELFF.

The chain has TRBV28 and TRBJ1-2; no clear D. Trimming left V 5 bases short and J 2 bases short, with 9 bases between. The CDR3 is made up of 13 amino acids. Germline-derived CDR1 and CDR2 are MDHEN and SYDVKM. For the CDR3, the DNA is TGTGCCAGCAGTCGGGTGGGAAACTATGGCTACACCTTC. Protein: CASSRVGNYGYTF.

The chain uses TRBV9 and TRBJ2-3; tentatively, D is TRBD2 (5 bases). This CDR3 contains 12 residues. Germline CDR1 is SGDLS and CDR2 is YYNGEE. Trimming pared 4 bases from V and 4 bases from J, leaving 7 bases between. This CDR3 reads CASSRGSDTQYF. Written as DNA, the CDR3 is TGTGCCAGCAGCCGAGGGTCAGATACGCAGTATTTT.